This TCR beta chain comes out of a study of blood T cell repertoires in COVID-19. Study-level information: Material from acute and convalescent COVID-19 was sourced from the United States, Italy and Spain. In each case, the material was cDNA or gDNA derived from T cells, B-cell-depleted T cells, or PBMCs.

Germline V lookup: CDR1 LGHDT, CDR2 YNNKEL (reference sequence). The ends were cut back, 4 bases at V and 2 bases at J, with 9 bases in the middle. The CDR3 spans 14 residues. This clone showed up just once. In the original workflow: Estimates of nucleated cell counts were drawn from the amplification of reference gene primers. The data were produced by immunoSEQ multiplex PCR, yet TCRdb's version contains in-frame clones alone and is incomplete. V and J calls and clone size come straight from that table; D and trimming were deduced from the DNA. The sample contains more than 85,000 clones, 81% of which appear only once.

The sequencing sample was made of peripheral blood. The clonotype originates from a man older than 75 with active or convalescent COVID-19. The chain links TRBV3-1 (or the pseudogene TRBV3-2) to TRBJ1-3, with D unclear. The CDR3 coding sequence is TGTGCCAGCAGCCTCGGAGGGACTGGAAACACCATATATTTT. This codes for CASSLGGTGNTIYF.